In this sample, the clone carrying this T cell receptor (beta chain) turned up many times. Its antigen is unidentified. The CDR3 consists of 16 residues. Trimming left V 1 base short and J 0 bases short, with 9 bases between. Germline V gene data show CDR1 as KGHDR and CDR2 as SFDVKD. Amplification of TCR beta CDR3 regions used RNA as the template. RT-PCR in the first round (using the HTBI primer set) targeted the TCR CDR3. TCRdb reanalysed the multiplex PCR reads using MiXCR and keeps one entry per CDR3 protein. The table lists a few hundred thousand distinct CDR3 sequences, 15% to 19% of them singletons, with roughly 26% in the top ten. Initially, at the first diagnosis of hyperthyroidism and before any ophthalmopathy symptoms, blood was sampled. The PBMCs were sourced from fresh peripheral blood (about 9.7 ml). This record belongs to a study of T cells in Graves' hyperthyroidism and ophthalmopathy. Regarding the study as a whole: Most thyroid clonotypes that were expanded above 0.001 also turned up in blood.

The sample consisted of blood. The chain carries TRBV24-1 and TRBJ2-1; D gene uncertain. The sequence was obtained from a woman younger than 30 with Graves' hyperthyroidism that later progressed to Graves' ophthalmopathy. Here the CDR3 DNA reads TGTGCCACCAGTGATTTCGGACGGAGCTCCTACAATGAGCAGTTCTTC. Protein: CATSDFGRSSYNEQFF.